The rows below give T cell receptor beta chains drawn from one sample of a study of blood T cell repertoires in COVID-19. Here immunoSEQ multiplex PCR was the method, and the copy in TCRdb shows in-frame clones only, minus some. The sample lists more than 350,000 clones; roughly 84% were seen once. Sequenced: PBMCs or T cells enriched from blood (not recorded which). These receptor sequences come from a young woman who had been exposed to COVID-19. Both conserved end residues are part of each CDR3. D genes are given only for firm matches. The listing skips clone size in some rows; elsewhere it reads once, few, many or a size class.

abundance: -; d_gene: -; j_gene: TRBJ2-5; v_gene: TRBV12-3/TRBV12-4; CDR3aa: CASSLEETQYF; CDR3nt: TGTGCCAGCAGTTTGGAGGAGACCCAGTACTTC
abundance: -; d_gene: -; j_gene: TRBJ2-7; v_gene: TRBV19; CDR3aa: CASSGQGGSYEQYF; CDR3nt: TGTGCCAGTAGCGGACAGGGAGGGAGTTACGAGCAGTACTTC
abundance: -; d_gene: -; j_gene: TRBJ1-1; v_gene: TRBV12-3/TRBV12-4; CDR3aa: CASSLQGYTEAFF; CDR3nt: TGTGCCAGCAGTTTACAGGGGTACACTGAAGCTTTCTTT
abundance: -; d_gene: -; j_gene: TRBJ1-4; v_gene: TRBV28; CDR3aa: CASSWPTNEKLFF; CDR3nt: TGTGCCAGCAGTTGGCCCACTAATGAAAAACTGTTTTTT
abundance: -; d_gene: TRBD2; j_gene: TRBJ2-1; v_gene: TRBV5-1; CDR3aa: CASSSGTSGDFNEQFF; CDR3nt: TGCGCCAGCAGCTCCGGGACTAGCGGGGACTTCAATGAGCAGTTCTTC
abundance: -; d_gene: -; j_gene: TRBJ2-7; v_gene: TRBV2; CDR3aa: CASSERRAAYEQYF; CDR3nt: TGTGCCAGCAGTGAACGGCGGGCCGCCTACGAGCAGTACTTC
abundance: -; d_gene: TRBD1; j_gene: TRBJ1-1; v_gene: TRBV10-3; CDR3aa: CAINGQGRYTEAFF; CDR3nt: TGTGCCATCAATGGACAGGGGCGATACACTGAAGCTTTCTTT
abundance: few; d_gene: -; j_gene: TRBJ1-4; v_gene: TRBV9; CDR3aa: CASSVLGEANEKLFF; CDR3nt: TGTGCCAGCAGCGTATTGGGGGAGGCTAATGAAAAACTGTTTTTT
abundance: -; d_gene: -; j_gene: TRBJ2-7; v_gene: TRBV19; CDR3aa: CASSIGQQSYEQYF; CDR3nt: TGTGCCAGTAGTATAGGACAGCAGTCTTACGAGCAGTACTTC
abundance: -; d_gene: TRBD1; j_gene: TRBJ1-2; v_gene: TRBV5-1; CDR3aa: CASSLVEGRRDRNYGYTF; CDR3nt: TGCGCCAGCAGCTTGGTTGAGGGGAGGAGGGACAGGAACTATGGCTACACCTTC
abundance: -; d_gene: -; j_gene: TRBJ2-7; v_gene: TRBV25-1; CDR3aa: CASSLTYEQYF; CDR3nt: TGTGCCAGCAGTCTTACCTACGAGCAGTACTTC
abundance: -; d_gene: -; j_gene: TRBJ1-3; v_gene: TRBV5-1; CDR3aa: CASSGGDSGNTIYF; CDR3nt: TGCGCCAGCAGTGGAGGTGACTCTGGAAACACCATATATTTT
abundance: -; d_gene: -; j_gene: TRBJ1-1; v_gene: TRBV7-8; CDR3aa: CASRKDRYTEAFF; CDR3nt: TGTGCCAGCAGAAAAGACAGGTACACTGAAGCTTTCTTT
abundance: -; d_gene: TRBD1; j_gene: TRBJ1-1; v_gene: TRBV24-1; CDR3aa: CATSRTGGSEAFF; CDR3nt: TGTGCCACCAGTCGGACAGGGGGCTCTGAAGCTTTCTTT
abundance: -; d_gene: -; j_gene: TRBJ1-1; v_gene: TRBV2; CDR3aa: CASSDPGRYTEAFF; CDR3nt: TGTGCCAGCAGTGACCCAGGGCGATACACTGAAGCTTTCTTT
abundance: -; d_gene: TRBD1; j_gene: TRBJ2-7; v_gene: TRBV9; CDR3aa: CASSVSGGVGYEQYF; CDR3nt: TGTGCCAGCAGCGTTTCAGGGGGCGTAGGCTACGAGCAGTACTTC
abundance: once; d_gene: -; j_gene: TRBJ2-5; v_gene: TRBV10-2; CDR3aa: CASSETPGLQETQYF; CDR3nt: TGCGCCAGCAGTGAGACTCCGGGACTCCAAGAGACCCAGTACTTC
abundance: -; d_gene: TRBD2; j_gene: TRBJ2-5; v_gene: TRBV3-1/TRBV3-2; CDR3aa: CASSPSGTSPQETQYF; CDR3nt: TGTGCCAGCAGCCCTTCTGGGACTAGCCCTCAAGAGACCCAGTACTTC
abundance: -; d_gene: TRBD1; j_gene: TRBJ1-5; v_gene: TRBV18; CDR3aa: CASSPTAPGQANQPQHF; CDR3nt: TGTGCCAGCTCACCGACCGCCCCGGGACAGGCCAATCAGCCCCAGCATTTT
abundance: once; d_gene: TRBD1; j_gene: TRBJ2-6; v_gene: TRBV7-3; CDR3aa: CASSSRTGAGANVLTF; CDR3nt: TGTGCCAGCAGCTCCCGAACAGGGGCTGGGGCCAACGTCCTGACTTTC
abundance: -; d_gene: -; j_gene: TRBJ1-3; v_gene: TRBV6-5; CDR3aa: CASSPQFGNTIYF; CDR3nt: TGTGCCAGCAGCCCCCAGTTCGGGAACACCATATATTTT
abundance: -; d_gene: TRBD2; j_gene: TRBJ2-3; v_gene: TRBV3-1/TRBV3-2; CDR3aa: CASTSGLAGGIGTDTQYF; CDR3nt: TGTGCCAGCACCTCCGGACTAGCGGGGGGGATCGGCACAGATACGCAGTATTTT
abundance: once; d_gene: TRBD1; j_gene: TRBJ2-7; v_gene: TRBV4-1; CDR3aa: CASSQEDRGYSYEQYF; CDR3nt: TGCGCCAGCAGCCAGGAAGACAGGGGCTATTCCTACGAGCAGTACTTC
abundance: -; d_gene: TRBD2; j_gene: TRBJ2-1; v_gene: TRBV6-5; CDR3aa: CASSQRGDSYNEQFF; CDR3nt: TGTGCCAGCAGTCAGCGGGGTGACTCCTACAATGAGCAGTTCTTC
abundance: -; d_gene: TRBD1; j_gene: TRBJ1-4; v_gene: TRBV15; CDR3aa: CATSIRDRSEKLFF; CDR3nt: TGTGCCACCAGCATCAGGGACAGGTCTGAAAAACTGTTTTTT
abundance: -; d_gene: -; j_gene: TRBJ1-6; v_gene: TRBV4-2; CDR3aa: CASSQVLAQVEDSPLHF; CDR3nt: TGTGCCAGCAGCCAGGTCTTAGCGCAGGTCGAGGATTCACCCCTCCACTTT
abundance: -; d_gene: TRBD2; j_gene: TRBJ2-1; v_gene: TRBV18; CDR3aa: CASSPRLAGGTYNEQFF; CDR3nt: TGTGCCAGCTCACCACGGCTAGCGGGAGGGACCTACAATGAGCAGTTCTTC